This T cell receptor (beta chain) was observed in a study of CD8 T cells in Susac syndrome. Random hexamers were used to reverse transcribe the RNA input (roughly 0.5 to 1 ug). TCRdb ran MiXCR on the immunoSEQ multiplex PCR reads and lists one entry per CDR3 protein. The sample records about 140,000 distinct CDR3 sequences, 95% being singletons. CDR1 DFQATT and CDR2 SNEGSKA come from the germline V gene (reference sequence). The CDR3 loop spans 15 amino acids. V was cut by 1 base and J by 0 bases, with 9 bases left in between. The J gene is TRBJ2-2, the V gene TRBV20-1; D ambiguous. The clonotype originates from a human donor with Susac syndrome. The sample consisted of CD4+ T cells from PBMCs. DNA for the CDR3: TGCAGTGCTAGAGCACTCAACCCGAACACCGGGGAGCTGTTTTTT. This translates into CSARALNPNTGELFF.